Shown below are 26 T cell receptor beta chains from a single sample sequenced in a study of identical twins. TCRdb processed the 5' RACE reads anew with MiXCR; each CDR3 protein has one entry. The table has 600,000 to 850,000 distinct CDR3 sequences, approximately 18% seen once. These data were also filed under a second study, of T cells expressing NK-cell markers.

Sequencing used PBMCs. These receptors originate from a woman between 18 and 30 years old in good health.

The rearrangement uses TRBV7-9 and TRBJ2-1; D is possibly TRBD1 (6 bases). The germline V and J ends were trimmed by 4 bases and 6 bases, with 13 bases remaining between them. Germline CDR1 SEHNR, CDR2 FQNEAQ (reference sequence). There are 14 residues in the CDR3. CDR3 DNA: TGTGCCAGCAGCTCTTACAGGGTGGGCAATGAGCAGTTCTTC. The encoded protein is CASSSYRVGNEQFF.

The chain is built from TRBV6-1 and TRBJ2-1, with unresolved D. V dropped 10 bases and J dropped 2 bases, with 15 bases sitting between them. CDR1 and CDR2 (germline): MNHNS, SASEGT. This CDR3 has 14 amino acids. CDR3 loop: CAISSGATYNEQFF. As DNA, the CDR3 is TGTGCCATCTCTTCGGGCGCCACCTACAATGAGCAGTTCTTC.

A few counts support this clonotype. The rearrangement uses TRBV12-3 or TRBV12-4 and TRBJ2-2; 7 bases are a match to TRBD1. The CDR3 has 14 amino acids. Trimming took 5 bases from V and 1 from J; bases not matched to a gene: 1. CDR3 loop: CASSPGGNTGELFF. The CDR3 DNA reads TGTGCCAGCAGTCCAGGGGGGAACACCGGGGAGCTGTTTTTT.

This clonotype was counted only a few times. CDR3 in DNA: TGTGCCAGCAGCCCTCAAGTCGCCCAGTTCTTC. Its protein product is CASSPQVAQFF. This chain uses TRBV7-2 with TRBJ2-1; unclear D gene. The CDR3 has 11 amino acids. Germline V gives CDR1 SGHTA, CDR2 FQGNSA. V lost 5 bases and J 13 bases, leaving 12 bases between the germline ends. Combining the CDR3 with reference TRBV7-2 and TRBJ2-1 gives the whole variable domain GAGVSQSPSNKVTEKGKDVELRCDPISGHTALYWYRQSLGQGLEFLIYFQGNSAPDKSGLPSDRFSAERTGGSVSTLTIQRTQQEDSAVYLCASSPQVAQFFGPGTRLTVL.

This clonotype was seen a few times. DNA for the CDR3: TGTGCCAGCAGCCCGGGCGGGGCAGGGGGATACTACGAGCAGTACTTC. It yields the protein CASSPGGAGGYYEQYF. The rearrangement links TRBV7-9 to TRBJ2-7, with a tentative D call TRBD1 (7 bases). The CDR3 sequence is 16 residues long. Germline V gives CDR1 SEHNR, CDR2 FQNEAQ (reference sequence). With 5 bases removed from V and 3 bases from J, the gap between germline ends came to 20 bases.

The chain employs TRBV30 and TRBJ2-1, with TRBD2 as a possible D gene (6 bases). The CDR3 is 13 amino acids. Trimming stripped 2 bases from V and 4 bases from J, with 9 bases between. Germline V CDR1 and CDR2: GTSNPN, SVGIG (reference sequence). For the CDR3, the DNA is TGTGCCTGGAGTCCTAGCGCGTACAATGAGCAGTTCTTC. This translates into CAWSPSAYNEQFF.

The gene calls are TRBV7-2 and TRBJ1-5; no reliable D call. Germline V CDR1 and CDR2: SGHTA, FQGNSA. The CDR3 is made up of 13 amino acids. The ends were cut back, 3 bases at V and 3 bases at J, with 6 bases in the middle. The CDR3: CASSFPVNQPQHF. The CDR3 bases are TGTGCCAGCAGCTTCCCAGTCAATCAGCCCCAGCATTTT.

CDR3 sequence reads: CASKRLWDRVGEQYF. CDR3 sequence (DNA): TGTGCCAGCAAACGCCTCTGGGACAGGGTAGGCGAGCAGTACTTC. The gene calls are TRBV6-1 and TRBJ2-7, with 9 bases aligning to TRBD1. The CDR3 is made up of 15 amino acids. Germline CDR1 is MNHNS and CDR2 is SASEGT. The V gene end was trimmed by 7 bases and the J gene end by 6 bases; junction bases not matched to a gene: 13.

The V and J genes are TRBV10-3 and TRBJ1-1; 9 positions match TRBD1. Germline V gene data show CDR1 as ENHRY and CDR2 as SYGVKD. The J segment lost 8 bases and the V segment lost 4 bases, leaving 2 bases of the junction unmatched. This CDR3 spans 12 amino acids. This CDR3 is CAISGTGVEAFF. DNA for the CDR3: TGTGCCATCAGTGGGACAGGGGTGGAAGCTTTCTTT.

This clonotype was detected a few times. The genes are TRBV7-3 and TRBJ2-1, with D possibly matching TRBD1 (5 bases). V lost 2 bases and J 9 bases, leaving 20 bases between the germline ends. This CDR3 has 16 residues. Per the germline V gene, CDR1 is SGHTA and CDR2 is FQGTGA. CDR3: CASSLEVVPQGVEQFF. CDR3 coding DNA: TGTGCCAGCAGCTTAGAAGTGGTCCCTCAAGGGGTTGAGCAGTTCTTC.

The rearrangement links TRBV5-5 to TRBJ2-3, with D possibly being TRBD2 (5 bases). The CDR3 has 16 residues. V was cut by 1 base and J by 2 bases, with 14 bases left in between. CDR1 is SGHKS, CDR2 YYEKEE, per germline (reference sequence). CDR3: CASSLWGDQLTDTQYF. DNA of the CDR3: TGTGCCAGCAGCTTGTGGGGAGACCAACTCACAGATACGCAGTATTTT.

A few counts support this clonotype. This chain's CDR3 is CASSVRGGRSNTGELFF. Here the CDR3 DNA reads TGTGCCAGCAGTGTTCGGGGAGGGCGCTCGAACACCGGGGAGCTGTTTTTT. V gene TRBV6-1 combines with J gene TRBJ2-2; 7 nucleotides agree with TRBD2. This CDR3 spans 17 amino acids. The V and J ends lost 4 bases and 0 bases, in that order; junction bases with no gene match: 8. Germline V gene sequence: CDR1 MNHNS, CDR2 SASEGT.

This clonotype was seen a few times. V and J are TRBV12-3 or TRBV12-4 and TRBJ2-7; 9 bases match TRBD1. Unmatched junction bases numbered 8, after V lost 5 bases and J lost 3 bases. The CDR3 consists of 15 residues. CDR3 sequence reads: CASSGGTGRVYEQYF. Written as DNA, the CDR3 is TGTGCCAGCAGTGGGGGGACAGGGCGGGTCTACGAGCAGTACTTC.

The chain joins TRBV7-6 to TRBJ2-1, with 8 bases aligning to TRBD2. V lost 4 bases to trimming and J lost 6 bases; unmatched junction nucleotides: 11. The CDR3 runs 16 residues. Germline V gives CDR1 SGHVS, CDR2 FNYEAQ. The CDR3 sequence is CASSSEAGASGNEQFF. The CDR3 DNA follows: TGTGCCAGCAGCTCGGAAGCGGGAGCCTCGGGCAATGAGCAGTTCTTC.

V usage is TRBV7-2 and J usage is TRBJ2-1, with no clear D. Deletions cut 1 base from V and 8 bases from J, with 9 bases between. Germline loops: CDR1 SGHTA, CDR2 FQGNSA. CDR3 length equals 13 residues. The CDR3 coding sequence is TGTGCCAGCAGCTTAGACGCGTGGTATGAGCAGTTCTTC. Encoded protein: CASSLDAWYEQFF.

This clonotype was seen only a few times. The chain combines TRBV27 with TRBJ1-2, with a tentative D call TRBD1 (5 bases). In germline, CDR1 is MNHEY, CDR2 SMNVEV (reference sequence). The CDR3 loop spans 13 amino acids. V gave up 4 bases and J gave up 3 bases, with 9 bases separating them. The CDR3 loop reads CASSYLGDYGYTF. The CDR3 DNA follows: TGTGCCAGCAGTTATTTGGGGGACTATGGCTACACCTTC.

A few counts support this clonotype. This chain uses TRBV27 with TRBJ1-5; TRBD1 is a possible D gene (5 bases). CDR3 size: 14 residues. Germline V gene data show CDR1 as MNHEY and CDR2 as SMNVEV (reference sequence). V was clipped by 6 bases and J by 4 bases, with 13 bases between them. CDR3 nucleotide sequence: TGTGCCAGCAGGGACGGCGGGGGAAATCAGCCCCAGCATTTT. Protein sequence: CASRDGGGNQPQHF.

The V gene is TRBV29-1, the J gene TRBJ2-4, with D perhaps matching TRBD2 (7 bases). Germline V gives CDR1 SQVTM, CDR2 ANQGSEA. The CDR3 consists of 11 residues. With 6 bases removed from V and 10 bases from J, the gap between germline ends came to 13 bases. The CDR3: CSVGGLEIQYF. CDR3 in DNA: TGCAGCGTGGGGGGGCTCGAAATTCAGTACTTC.

The chain has TRBV7-4 and TRBJ1-6, with TRBD1 matching 7 bases. The germline gives CDR1 SGHVT, CDR2 SQSDAQ. CDR3 length: 15 residues. Losses at the gene ends were 7 bases for V and 2 bases for J; bases not matched to a gene: 5. The CDR3 DNA reads TGTGCCAGCACAACAGGGGACGCCTATAATTCACCCCTCCACTTT. Residues: CASTTGDAYNSPLHF.

This chain connects TRBV20-1 to TRBJ1-3; TRBD1 is a possible D gene (5 bases). Germline CDR1 is DFQATT and CDR2 is SNEGSKA (reference sequence). There are 17 residues in the CDR3. Trimming removed 1 base at V and 0 bases at J, with 16 bases between. The CDR3 sequence: CSARALFGAYSGNTIYF. CDR3 DNA sequence: TGCAGTGCTAGAGCCCTATTTGGGGCGTACTCTGGAAACACCATATATTTT.

J is TRBJ2-3 and V is TRBV7-9; 14 bases are shared with TRBD2. CDR3 size: 17 residues. The V segment lost 4 bases and the J segment 4 bases; nucleotides outside the gene matches: 7. Germline V CDR1 and CDR2: SEHNR, FQNEAQ (reference sequence). CDR3 in amino acids: CASSSRLAGGPADTQYF. CDR3 DNA sequence: TGTGCCAGCAGCTCCCGACTAGCGGGGGGGCCGGCAGATACGCAGTATTTT.

This clonotype was detected a few times. The rearrangement uses TRBV7-2 and TRBJ2-7; TRBD2 might be the D (5 bases). The CDR3 loop spans 16 amino acids. V was clipped by 5 bases and J by 3 bases, with 20 bases between them. From germline, CDR1 is SGHTA and CDR2 FQGNSA. The CDR3: CASSPPRGATLYEQYF. CDR3 coding DNA: TGTGCCAGCAGCCCACCCCGGGGAGCAACCCTCTACGAGCAGTACTTC.

This rearrangement joins TRBV27 to TRBJ1-2; weak D call: TRBD1 (6 bases). The CDR3 sequence is 15 residues long. Trimming removed 7 bases at V and 2 bases at J, with 17 bases between. CDR1 is MNHEY, CDR2 SMNVEV, per germline (reference sequence). The DNA of the CDR3 is TGTGCCAGCACCTCATCCCCGGGGGCAAACTATGGCTACACCTTC. This translates into CASTSSPGANYGYTF.

In this sample, this clonotype turned up a few times. The chain uses TRBV5-1 and TRBJ2-7, with D perhaps TRBD1 or TRBD2 (6 bases each). CDR1 SGHRS and CDR2 YFSETQ come from the germline V gene. This CDR3 is built from 15 residues. V shed 0 bases and J shed 9 bases, with 19 bases lying between them. The CDR3 loop is CASSLAGAQSQWQYF. In nucleotides, the CDR3 is TGCGCCAGCAGCTTGGCGGGGGCTCAAAGTCAGTGGCAGTACTTC.

V usage is TRBV29-1 and J usage is TRBJ1-1; TRBD1 is a possible D gene (5 bases). Germline V gives CDR1 SQVTM, CDR2 ANQGSEA. V lost 1 base to trimming and J lost 0 bases, with 21 bases between them. This CDR3 has 18 residues. CDR3: CSVEGPGWGSALNTEAFF. CDR3 DNA sequence: TGCAGCGTTGAAGGCCCGGGATGGGGGTCGGCCCTGAACACTGAAGCTTTCTTT.

This clonotype has only a few counts. V and J are TRBV6-4 and TRBJ2-6, with 10 bases identical to TRBD2. Germline-derived CDR1 and CDR2 are MRHNA and SNTAGT. The CDR3 length is 22 residues. Trimming took 4 bases from V and 2 from J; bases not matched to a gene: 20. CDR3 coding DNA: TGTGCCAGCAGTGTATCCCGGGTCACACACAGCGGGGGGGAGACTGGGGCCAACGTCCTGACTTTC. This codes for CASSVSRVTHSGGETGANVLTF.